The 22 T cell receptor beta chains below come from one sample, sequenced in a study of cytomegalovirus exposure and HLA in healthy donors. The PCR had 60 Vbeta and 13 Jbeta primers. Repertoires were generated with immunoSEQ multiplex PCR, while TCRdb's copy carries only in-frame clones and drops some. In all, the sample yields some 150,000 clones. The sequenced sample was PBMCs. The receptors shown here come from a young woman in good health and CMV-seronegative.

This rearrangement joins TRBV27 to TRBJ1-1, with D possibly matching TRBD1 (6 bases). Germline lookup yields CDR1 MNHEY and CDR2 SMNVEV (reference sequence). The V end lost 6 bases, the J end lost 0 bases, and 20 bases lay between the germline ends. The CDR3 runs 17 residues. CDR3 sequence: CASSPPRGEFMNTEAFF. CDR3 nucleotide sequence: TGTGCCAGCAGCCCTCCCAGGGGAGAATTCATGAACACTGAAGCTTTCTTT.

This CDR3 is CASSPPREAELETQYF. The CDR3 DNA reads as TGTGCCAGCTCACCACCCCGGGAGGCAGAGTTGGAGACCCAGTACTTC. The chain combines TRBV18 with TRBJ2-5; 7 nucleotides match TRBD2. Germline V lookup: CDR1 KGHSH, CDR2 LQKENI. The CDR3 totals 16 residues. V was pared by 0 bases and J by 5 bases, with 9 bases of the junction left unmatched.

The CDR3 is CASSTGQGARETQYF. CDR3 coding DNA: TGCGCCAGCAGCACAGGACAGGGGGCACGGGAGACCCAGTACTTC. The chain has TRBV5-1 and TRBJ2-5, with TRBD1 identical over 11 bases. This CDR3 comprises 15 residues. Trimming removed 4 bases from V and 5 bases from J; junction bases left unmatched: 7. Germline values: CDR1 SGHRS, CDR2 YFSETQ.

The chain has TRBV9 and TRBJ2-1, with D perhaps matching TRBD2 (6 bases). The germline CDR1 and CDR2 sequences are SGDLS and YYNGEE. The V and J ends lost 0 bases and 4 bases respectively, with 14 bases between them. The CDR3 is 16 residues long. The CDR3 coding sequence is TGTGCCAGCAGCGTAGAAGCTAGCGTCCTTTACAATGAGCAGTTCTTC. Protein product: CASSVEASVLYNEQFF.

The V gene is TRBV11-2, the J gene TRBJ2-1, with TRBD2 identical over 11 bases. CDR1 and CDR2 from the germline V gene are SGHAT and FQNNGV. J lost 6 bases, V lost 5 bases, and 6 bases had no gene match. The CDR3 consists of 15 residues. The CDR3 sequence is CASSKTGTSGNEQFF. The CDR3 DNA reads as TGTGCCAGCAGCAAGACCGGGACTAGCGGCAATGAGCAGTTCTTC.

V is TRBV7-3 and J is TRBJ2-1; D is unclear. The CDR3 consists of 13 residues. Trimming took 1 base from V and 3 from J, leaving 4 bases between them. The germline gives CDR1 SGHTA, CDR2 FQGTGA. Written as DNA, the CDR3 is TGTGCCAGCAGCTTAAACAACTACAATGAGCAGTTCTTC. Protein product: CASSLNNYNEQFF.

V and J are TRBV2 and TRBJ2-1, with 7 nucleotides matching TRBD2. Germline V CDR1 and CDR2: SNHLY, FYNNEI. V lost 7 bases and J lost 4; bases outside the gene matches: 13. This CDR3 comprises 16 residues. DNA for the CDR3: TGTGCCAGCAAACCGGGACTACCGGAGGCGTACAATGAGCAGTTCTTC. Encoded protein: CASKPGLPEAYNEQFF.

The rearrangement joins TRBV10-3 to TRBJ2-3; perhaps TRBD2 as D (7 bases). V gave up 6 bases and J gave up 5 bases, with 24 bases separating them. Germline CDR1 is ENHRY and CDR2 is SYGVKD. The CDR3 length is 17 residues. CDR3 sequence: CAISGGRGTQVGDTQYF. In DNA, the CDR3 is TGTGCCATCAGCGGAGGGAGGGGGACCCAAGTGGGAGATACGCAGTATTTT.

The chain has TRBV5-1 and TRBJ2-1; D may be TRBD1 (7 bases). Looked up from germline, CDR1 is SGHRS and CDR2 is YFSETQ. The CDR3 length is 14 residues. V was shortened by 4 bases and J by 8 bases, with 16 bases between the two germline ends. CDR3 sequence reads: CASSRQGGGDEQFF. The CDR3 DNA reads TGCGCCAGCAGCCGACAGGGAGGTGGAGATGAGCAGTTCTTC.

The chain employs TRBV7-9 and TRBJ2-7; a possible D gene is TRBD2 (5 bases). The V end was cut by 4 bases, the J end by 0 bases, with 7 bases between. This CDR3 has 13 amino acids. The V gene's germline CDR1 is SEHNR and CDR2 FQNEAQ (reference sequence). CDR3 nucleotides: TGTGCCAGCAGCTCACGGGACTCCTACGAGCAGTACTTC. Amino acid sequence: CASSSRDSYEQYF.

The CDR3 spells CATSTATGTNTGELFF. The DNA for the CDR3 is TGTGCCACCAGCACTGCGACAGGGACCAACACCGGGGAGCTGTTTTTT. This sequence joins TRBV15 and TRBJ2-2, with 7 bases matching TRBD1. CDR3 length: 16 residues. V trimming: 4 bases; J trimming: 2 bases; junction bases outside the gene matches: 7. From germline, CDR1 is LNHNV and CDR2 YYDKDF (reference sequence). Full variable domain (remainder filled in from reference TRBV15 and TRBJ2-2): DAMVIQNPRYQVTQFGKPVTLSCSQTLNHNVMYWYQQKSSQAPKLLFHYYDKDFNNEADTPDNFQSRRPNTSFCFLDIRSPGLGDTAMYLCATSTATGTNTGELFFGEGSRLTVL.

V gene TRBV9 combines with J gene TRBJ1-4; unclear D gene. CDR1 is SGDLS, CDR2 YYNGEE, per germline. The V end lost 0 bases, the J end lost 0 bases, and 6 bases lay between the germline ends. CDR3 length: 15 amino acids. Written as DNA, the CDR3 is TGTGCCAGCAGCGTAGCTCCTGCAACTAATGAAAAACTGTTTTTT. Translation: CASSVAPATNEKLFF. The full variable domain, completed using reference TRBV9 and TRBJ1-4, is DSGVTQTPKHLITATGQRVTLRCSPRSGDLSVYWYQQSLDQGLQFLIQYYNGEERAKGNILERFSAQQFPDLHSELNLSSLELGDSALYFCASSVAPATNEKLFFGSGTQLSVL.

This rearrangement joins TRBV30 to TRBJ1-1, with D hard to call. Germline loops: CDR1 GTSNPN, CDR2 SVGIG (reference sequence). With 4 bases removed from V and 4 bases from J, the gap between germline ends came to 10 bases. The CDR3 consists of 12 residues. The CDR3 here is CAWISGSTEAFF. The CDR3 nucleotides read TGTGCCTGGATCTCGGGATCCACTGAAGCTTTCTTT. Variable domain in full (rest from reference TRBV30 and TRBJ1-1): SQTIHQWPATLVQPVGSPLSLECTVEGTSNPNLYWYRQAAGRGLQLLFYSVGIGQISSEVPQNLSASRPQDRQFILSSKKLLLSDSGFYLCAWISGSTEAFFGQGTRLTVV.

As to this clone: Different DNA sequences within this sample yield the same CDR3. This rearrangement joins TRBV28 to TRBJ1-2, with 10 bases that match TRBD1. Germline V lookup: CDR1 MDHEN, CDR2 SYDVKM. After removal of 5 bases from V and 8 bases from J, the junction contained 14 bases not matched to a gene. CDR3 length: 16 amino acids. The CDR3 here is CASSGQGDYFLGGYTF. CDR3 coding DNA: TGTGCCAGCAGTGGACAGGGGGACTATTTCCTGGGGGGCTACACCTTC.

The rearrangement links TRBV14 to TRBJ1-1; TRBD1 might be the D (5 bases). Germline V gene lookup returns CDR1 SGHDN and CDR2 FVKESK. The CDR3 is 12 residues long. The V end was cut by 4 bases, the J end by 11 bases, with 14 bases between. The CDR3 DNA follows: TGTGCCAGCAGCCCCTACTCAGGGTTGGCTTTCTTT. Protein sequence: CASSPYSGLAFF.

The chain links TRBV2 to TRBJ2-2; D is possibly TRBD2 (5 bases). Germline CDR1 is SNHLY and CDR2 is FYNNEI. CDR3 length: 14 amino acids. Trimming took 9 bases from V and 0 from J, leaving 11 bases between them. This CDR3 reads CASLREPNTGELFF. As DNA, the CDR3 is TGTGCCAGTCTAAGGGAGCCGAACACCGGGGAGCTGTTTTTT.

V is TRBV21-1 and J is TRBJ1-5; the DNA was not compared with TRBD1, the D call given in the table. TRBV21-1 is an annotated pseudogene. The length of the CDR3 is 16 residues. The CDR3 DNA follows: TGTGCCACCCCCCCCCAGGGCAGCTCCCGCAATCAGCCCCAGCATTTT. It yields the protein CATPPQGSSRNQPQHF.

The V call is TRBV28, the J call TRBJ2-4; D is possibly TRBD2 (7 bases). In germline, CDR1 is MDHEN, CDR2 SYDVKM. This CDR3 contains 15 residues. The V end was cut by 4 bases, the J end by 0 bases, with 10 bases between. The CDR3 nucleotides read TGTGCCAGCAGTTCGGGGGGCCTAGCCAAAAACATTCAGTACTTC. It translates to CASSSGGLAKNIQYF.

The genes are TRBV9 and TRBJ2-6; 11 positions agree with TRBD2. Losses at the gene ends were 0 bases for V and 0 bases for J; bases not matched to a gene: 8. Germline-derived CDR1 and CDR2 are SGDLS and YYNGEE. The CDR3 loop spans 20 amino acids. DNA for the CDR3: TGTGCCAGCAGCGTAGGTGTGACTAGCGGGGTGAGCTCTGGGGCCAACGTCCTGACTTTC. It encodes CASSVGVTSGVSSGANVLTF.

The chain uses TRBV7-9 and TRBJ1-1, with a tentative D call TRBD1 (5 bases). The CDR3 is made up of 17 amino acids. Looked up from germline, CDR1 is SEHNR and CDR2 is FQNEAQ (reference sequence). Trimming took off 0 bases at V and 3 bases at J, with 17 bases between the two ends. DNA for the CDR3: TGTGCCAGCAGCTTAGCCAGGACTACGCGGGGGGACACTGAAGCTTTCTTT. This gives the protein CASSLARTTRGDTEAFF. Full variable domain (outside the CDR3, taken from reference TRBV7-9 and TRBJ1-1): DTGVSQNPRHKITKRGQNVTFRCDPISEHNRLYWYRQTLGQGPEFLTYFQNEAQLEKSRLLSDRFSAERPKGSFSTLEIQRTEQGDSAMYLCASSLARTTRGDTEAFFGQGTRLTVV.

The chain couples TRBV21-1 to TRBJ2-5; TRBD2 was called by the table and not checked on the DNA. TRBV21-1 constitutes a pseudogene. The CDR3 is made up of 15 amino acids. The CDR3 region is CASSNTSGRSETQYF. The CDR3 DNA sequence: TGTGCCAGCAGCAACACTAGCGGGAGGTCAGAGACCCAGTACTTC.

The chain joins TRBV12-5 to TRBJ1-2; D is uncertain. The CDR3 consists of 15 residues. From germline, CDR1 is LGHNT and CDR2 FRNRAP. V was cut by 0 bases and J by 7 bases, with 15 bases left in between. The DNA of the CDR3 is TGTGCTAGTGGTTTGGTGATTCCCGAACGGGGTGGCTACACCTTC. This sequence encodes CASGLVIPERGGYTF.